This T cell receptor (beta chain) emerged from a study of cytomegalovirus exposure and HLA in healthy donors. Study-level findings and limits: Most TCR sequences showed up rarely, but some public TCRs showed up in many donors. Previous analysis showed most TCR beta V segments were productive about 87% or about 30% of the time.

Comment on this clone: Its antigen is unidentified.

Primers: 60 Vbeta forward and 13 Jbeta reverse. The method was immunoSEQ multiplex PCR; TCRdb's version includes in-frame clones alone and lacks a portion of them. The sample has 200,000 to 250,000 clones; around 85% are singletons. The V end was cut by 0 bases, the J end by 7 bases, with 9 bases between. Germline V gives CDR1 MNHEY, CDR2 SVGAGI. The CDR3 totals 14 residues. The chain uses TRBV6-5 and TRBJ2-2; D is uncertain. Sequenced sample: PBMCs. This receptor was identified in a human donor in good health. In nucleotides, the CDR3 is TGTGCCAGCAGTTACTCGAGGTCTGGCGGGGAGCTGTTTTTT. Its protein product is CASSYSRSGGELFF.